These 25 T cell receptor beta chains were all obtained from the same sample, sequenced in a study of blood T cells in healthy people across ages. It was with a sample-barcoded 5' primer and a J-beta primer mix that a second PCR of about 7 to 12 cycles was run. TCRdb recomputed calls from the 5' RACE reads with MiXCR, one row per CDR3 protein. Among around 710,000 distinct CDR3 sequences, around 46% were seen once, and the ten largest hold 20% to 25%. The sample was blood. These receptors came from a woman aged 60-75 years in good health.

The chain couples TRBV4-3 to TRBJ2-3; D assignment may be TRBD1 or TRBD2 (6 bases each). This CDR3 is 16 amino acids long. Trimming took 0 bases from V and 2 from J, leaving 12 bases between them. Looked up from germline, CDR1 is LGHNA and CDR2 is YSLEER. The CDR3 DNA follows: TGCGCCAGCAGCCAAGATCTACCGGGGGCCACAGATACGCAGTATTTT. It encodes CASSQDLPGATDTQYF.

J is TRBJ2-1 and V is TRBV7-6; D possibly corresponds to TRBD2 (5 bases). In germline, CDR1 is SGHVS, CDR2 FNYEAQ. The CDR3 is 15 residues long. Trimming removed 1 base from V and 5 bases from J, with 12 bases in between. In nucleotides, the CDR3 is TGTGCCAGCAGCTTAGTCGGCGGGCGAAACAATGAGCAGTTCTTC. This sequence encodes CASSLVGGRNNEQFF.

The chain recombines TRBV20-1 with TRBJ2-4; D possibly uses TRBD1 or TRBD2 (5 bases each). The V gene's germline CDR1 is DFQATT and CDR2 SNEGSKA (reference sequence). CDR3 length equals 15 residues. With 6 bases removed from V and 0 bases from J, the gap between germline ends came to 15 bases. Here the CDR3 DNA reads TGCAGTGCCACACTAGGGGTTCTAGCCAAAAACATTCAGTACTTC. It specifies CSATLGVLAKNIQYF.

The rearrangement links TRBV15 to TRBJ1-4; D is undetermined. The CDR3 totals 15 residues. The germline gives CDR1 LNHNV, CDR2 YYDKDF (reference sequence). The germline V and J ends were trimmed by 0 bases and 8 bases, with 13 bases remaining between them. The CDR3 loop is CATSRDHDPREKLFF. The CDR3 DNA reads TGTGCCACCAGCAGAGACCATGATCCCAGGGAAAAACTGTTTTTT.

This clonotype has more than one count but fewer than ten. V gene TRBV15 combines with J gene TRBJ2-1; 11 nucleotides line up with TRBD2. The CDR3 sequence is 16 residues long. The germline gives CDR1 LNHNV, CDR2 YYDKDF (reference sequence). J gave up 9 bases and V 4 bases, and 11 bases lay outside the gene matches. The CDR3, as DNA: TGTGCCACCAGCACCGGGGAAACTAGCGGGAGCCTTGAGCAGTTCTTC. Translated: CATSTGETSGSLEQFF.

The chain employs TRBV28 and TRBJ2-3; 7 bases are a match to TRBD2. The CDR3 contains 16 residues. V lost 0 bases, J lost 2 bases, and 5 bases stayed unmatched. Germline V gives CDR1 MDHEN, CDR2 SYDVKM. The CDR3 coding sequence is TGTGCCAGCAGTTTATGGGCGGGGGAGATCACAGATACGCAGTATTTT. This gives the protein CASSLWAGEITDTQYF. The whole variable domain, remainder taken from reference TRBV28 and TRBJ2-3, is DVKVTQSSRYLVKRTGEKVFLECVQDMDHENMFWYRQDPGLGLRLIYFSYDVKMKEKGDIPEGYSVSREKKERFSLILESASTNQTSMYLCASSLWAGEITDTQYFGPGTRLTVL.

This clonotype was counted once. This rearrangement joins TRBV12-3 or TRBV12-4 to TRBJ1-2, with 9 bases fitting TRBD1. The CDR3 runs 16 residues. Trimming took 6 bases from V and 4 from J; bases not matched to a gene: 12. The CDR3 DNA sequence: TGTGCCAGCAGCCGAGGGGGGACAGGGTGGGCCTATGGCTACACCTTC. Protein sequence: CASSRGGTGWAYGYTF.

A note on this clonotype: A read error may be the cause here, since a much bigger clone is one base away. The chain recombines TRBV20-1 with TRBJ2-5; D unclear. Germline loops: CDR1 DFQATT, CDR2 SNEGSKA (reference sequence). Trimming removed 3 bases at V and 11 bases at J, with 19 bases between. The CDR3 loop spans 13 amino acids. The CDR3 nucleotides are TGCAGTGCTAGCCACTACATCGTGAATGAGCAGTACTTC. This sequence encodes CSASHYIVNEQYF.

Remarks on this clonotype: One junction end does not reproduce the germline sequence, and a read error may be involved. V usage is TRBV7-2 and J usage is TRBJ2-3; 14 nucleotides line up with TRBD2. The CDR3 consists of 19 residues. Germline loops: CDR1 SGHTA, CDR2 FQGNSA. CDR3 nucleotides: TGTGTCAGCAGCTTGCCCCCGGGCCTGACTAGCGGGAGGGCAGATACGCAGTATTTT. Its protein is CVSSLPPGLTSGRADTQYF.

The chain carries TRBV7-2 and TRBJ1-1; TRBD1 matches at 8 bases. Germline V gene data show CDR1 as SGHTA and CDR2 as FQGNSA. V shed 5 bases and J 5 bases; nucleotides not matched to a gene: 7. The CDR3 is made up of 14 amino acids. DNA of the CDR3: TGTGCCAGCAGCACCGGGACAGGAGTGACTGAAGCTTTCTTT. It encodes CASSTGTGVTEAFF.

This clonotype has only a few counts. The chain carries TRBV3-1 and TRBJ2-3; D is perhaps TRBD1 (6 bases). CDR1 LGHDT and CDR2 YNNKEL come from the germline V gene (reference sequence). CDR3 length: 16 amino acids. Trimming removed 4 bases at V and 4 bases at J, with 18 bases between. The CDR3 loop is CASSLQQGFSPDTQYF. The CDR3 nucleotides are TGTGCCAGCAGCCTGCAACAGGGATTCTCGCCAGATACGCAGTATTTT.

On this clonotype: The junction differs from germline at one of its ends, possibly a read error. The V call is TRBV20-1, the J call TRBJ2-4; TRBD1 might be the D (5 bases). The assigned J gene may be wrong: the sequence end matches TRBJ2-7 better. This CDR3 is 17 amino acids long. Germline values: CDR1 DFQATT, CDR2 SNEGSKA (reference sequence). CDR3 in amino acids: CSARDLQAARAGYEQYF. The DNA for the CDR3 is TGCAGTGCTCGAGATTTACAGGCTGCCCGTGCCGGGTACGAGCAGTACTTC.

This clonotype was detected a few times. V is TRBV5-1 and J is TRBJ2-4, with D perhaps TRBD1 or TRBD2 (5 bases each). This CDR3 is 18 amino acids long. The V end was cut by 0 bases, the J end by 5 bases, with 21 bases between. The germline V gene has CDR1 SGHRS and CDR2 YFSETQ. CDR3 nucleotide sequence: TGCGCCAGCAGCTTGGCCTGGGACCTCCGCCGGGGCGAAAACATTCAGTACTTC. Its translation is CASSLAWDLRRGENIQYF.

This clonotype has only a few counts. The rearrangement links TRBV2 to TRBJ2-2; 7 positions agree with TRBD1. V lost 5 bases to trimming and J lost 5 bases; unmatched junction nucleotides: 5. The CDR3 has 14 amino acids. CDR1 is SNHLY and CDR2 is FYNNEI in the germline V gene. Here the CDR3 reads CASSRQGDTGELFF. CDR3 DNA sequence: TGTGCCAGCAGTCGCCAGGGGGATACCGGGGAGCTGTTTTTT.

This clonotype came up many times. This chain joins TRBV29-1 and TRBJ2-5; 7 positions match TRBD1. The CDR3 is 12 residues long. CDR1 is SQVTM and CDR2 is ANQGSEA in the germline V gene. V was clipped by 5 bases and J by 5 bases; unmatched bases: 5. The CDR3 sequence: CSVPTGWETQYF. The CDR3 coding sequence is TGCAGCGTTCCGACAGGGTGGGAGACCCAGTACTTC.

This clonotype has a handful of counts. The rearrangement links TRBV25-1 to TRBJ2-5; 9 positions match TRBD2. Trimming at V came to 6 bases and at J to 5 bases, leaving 16 bases not matched to a gene. The germline V gene encodes CDR1 MGHDK and CDR2 SYGVNS. The CDR3 runs 17 residues. CDR3 residues: CASRQYRASGMGETQYF. The CDR3, as DNA: TGTGCCAGCAGGCAATACCGGGCTAGCGGGATGGGTGAGACCCAGTACTTC.

The chain is built from TRBV18 and TRBJ2-3; D is undetermined. This CDR3 spans 14 amino acids. Trimming stripped 3 bases from V and 9 bases from J, with 16 bases between. From germline, CDR1 is KGHSH and CDR2 LQKENI. CDR3 sequence: CASSPGTPPWTQYF. The CDR3 DNA sequence: TGTGCCAGCTCACCCGGAACCCCTCCTTGGACGCAGTATTTT.

This clonotype was detected ten times or more. The chain carries TRBV29-1 and TRBJ2-5, with TRBD2 as a possible D gene (6 bases). The CDR3 is 13 amino acids. Per the germline V gene, CDR1 is SQVTM and CDR2 is ANQGSEA. Trimming took off 7 bases at V and 5 bases at J, with 17 bases between the two ends. The CDR3 DNA reads as TGCAGCGCGAGGGGACCGGGAGAGGAGACCCAGTACTTC. Its protein is CSARGPGEETQYF.

The chain carries TRBV21-1 and TRBJ1-5; TRBD1 is the table's D call, not checked against the DNA. TRBV21-1 is a pseudogene. The CDR3 consists of 15 residues. The CDR3 is CASSKAAGENQPQHF. The CDR3 nucleotides read TGTGCCAGCAGCAAAGCGGCAGGGGAGAATCAGCCCCAGCATTTT.

This clonotype was seen a handful of times. The CDR3 loop reads CASSRSGSTYNEQFF. DNA of the CDR3: TGCGCCAGCAGCCGCAGCGGGAGTACTTACAATGAGCAGTTCTTC. The genes are TRBV5-1 and TRBJ2-1; TRBD2 matches 8 bases. There are 15 residues in the CDR3. V lost 4 bases, J lost 4 bases, and 7 bases stayed unmatched. In germline, CDR1 is SGHRS, CDR2 YFSETQ.

CDR3 sequence reads: CASSVRREGDTQYF. DNA of the CDR3: TGCGCCAGCAGTGTTCGCAGGGAGGGAGATACGCAGTATTTT. The genes are TRBV10-2 and TRBJ2-3; 7 bases are a match to TRBD2. In germline, CDR1 is WSHSY, CDR2 SAAADI. V lost 4 bases to trimming and J lost 5 bases; unmatched junction nucleotides: 6. This CDR3 comprises 14 residues.

The chain has TRBV7-9 and TRBJ2-1, with D possibly called TRBD1 or TRBD2 (8 bases each). The germline V gene encodes CDR1 SEHNR and CDR2 FQNEAQ (reference sequence). Trimming cost V 4 bases and J 13 bases, with 23 bases left between them. The CDR3 spans 15 residues. The DNA of the CDR3 is TGTGCCAGCAGCTCGACAGGGGCGGGGGGAGAGACCCAGTTCTTC. Translating gives CASSSTGAGGETQFF.

This clonotype showed up just a few times. This chain uses TRBV11-1 with TRBJ1-1, with 8 bases matching TRBD1. Germline values: CDR1 SGHAT, CDR2 FQDESV (reference sequence). J was trimmed by 4 bases and V by 0 bases; bases with no gene match: 10. The CDR3 sequence is 17 residues long. CDR3 sequence reads: CASSLATGDLPSTEAFF. The CDR3 nucleotides read TGTGCCAGCAGCTTAGCGACAGGGGACCTGCCCTCCACTGAAGCTTTCTTT. The variable domain in full, with the rest retrieved from reference TRBV11-1 and TRBJ1-1, is EAEVAQSPRYKITEKSQAVAFWCDPISGHATLYWYRQILGQGPELLVQFQDESVVDDSQLPKDRFSAERLKGVDSTLKIQPAELGDSAMYLCASSLATGDLPSTEAFFGQGTRLTVV.

The chain recombines TRBV7-9 with TRBJ1-1, with D uncertain. The V end was cut by 4 bases, the J end by 5 bases, with 8 bases between. The CDR3 runs to 12 residues. Germline V CDR1 and CDR2: SEHNR, FQNEAQ (reference sequence). The chain's CDR3 is CASSSFRTEAFF. CDR3 DNA: TGTGCCAGCAGCTCTTTTCGGACTGAAGCTTTCTTT.

The chain is built from TRBV5-1 and TRBJ2-5; D gene unclear. Judging by the DNA end, TRBJ2-7 fits better; the J call may be wrong. The CDR3 covers 13 residues. In germline, CDR1 is SGHRS, CDR2 YFSETQ. The CDR3 DNA reads TGCGCCAGCAGCTTAAAGGGCGCGAACGAGCAGTACTTC. Protein: CASSLKGANEQYF.